The clone carrying this TCR beta chain showed up just once. The antigen remains undetermined. TCRdb's table, derived via immunoSEQ multiplex PCR, lists solely in-frame clones and lacks some. Altogether around 2,000,000 clones are present, around 95% being singletons, with the ten largest covering more than 0.1%. The sample originates from a study of shared clonotypes between healthy human individuals. Study results and caveats: Researchers found naive subsets generally carried larger estimated richness than memory subsets.

The CDR3 covers 14 residues. V was cut by 4 bases and J by 4 bases, with 14 bases left in between. Germline V CDR1 and CDR2: SGHRS, YFSETQ. Donors included only healthy HIV-negative adults lacking recent acute infections or vaccinations. It was into CD45RA+ naive and CD45RA-negative memory subsets that the CD4+ cells were split. The V gene is TRBV5-1, the J gene TRBJ1-1; D is uncertain. The sequenced sample was naive CD4+ T cells sorted from blood. Subset of the sample: CD45RA+ positively selected. This receptor was taken from a man younger than 35 in good health. CDR3 DNA sequence: TGCGCCAGCAGCGCGAACCCCATGAGCACTGAAGCTTTCTTT. Protein sequence: CASSANPMSTEAFF. The variable domain in full, completed from reference TRBV5-1 and TRBJ1-1, reads KAGVTQTPRYLIKTRGQQVTLSCSPISGHRSVSWYQQTPGQGLQFLFEYFSETQRNKGNFPGRFSGRQFSNSRSEMNVSTLELGDSALYLCASSANPMSTEAFFGQGTRLTVV.